The 20 T cell receptor beta chains below were found in one sample sequenced in a study of tumor-infiltrating lymphocytes in localized non-small cell lung cancer. Assay: immunoSEQ multiplex PCR; the TCRdb copy retains only in-frame clones and omits some. The sample has some 15,000 clones; 73% are singletons. Sequenced: lung tumor tissue. The receptors originated from a human donor with non-small cell lung cancer.

The V call is TRBV19, the J call TRBJ1-2; D gene uncertain. The CDR3 has 11 amino acids. With 6 bases removed from V and 9 bases from J, the gap between germline ends came to 11 bases. CDR1 LNHDA and CDR2 SQIVND come from the germline V gene (reference sequence). CDR3 DNA: TGTGCCAGTAGGGAGGGTTGGAGCTACACCTTC. This gives the protein CASREGWSYTF.

The V gene is TRBV19, the J gene TRBJ1-2; TRBD1 is a possible D gene (6 bases). CDR3 length: 17 amino acids. Germline loops: CDR1 LNHDA, CDR2 SQIVND (reference sequence). Trimming left V 6 bases short and J 0 bases short, with 20 bases between. CDR3 coding DNA: TGTGCCAGTAGGCTTCGGCAGGGGATCGTCGCTAACTATGGCTACACCTTC. Translating gives CASRLRQGIVANYGYTF.

This clone was seen only a few times. The rearrangement joins TRBV6-5 to TRBJ1-2; D may be TRBD1 (6 bases). The V and J ends lost 6 bases and 4 bases respectively, with 12 bases between them. CDR3 length equals 13 residues. Looked up from germline, CDR1 is MNHEY and CDR2 is SVGAGI. The CDR3 DNA reads TGTGCCAGCAGACCAAGACAGGTCTATGGCTACACCTTC. Translating gives CASRPRQVYGYTF.

The chain links TRBV7-2 to TRBJ2-3; TRBD2 matches 10 bases. Germline lookup yields CDR1 SGHTA and CDR2 FQGNSA. The CDR3 loop spans 16 amino acids. V trimming: 5 bases; J trimming: 5 bases; junction bases outside the gene matches: 10. The CDR3 coding sequence is TGTGCCAGCAGCCTCCCACTAGCGGGGAATGTAGATACGCAGTATTTT. Translation: CASSLPLAGNVDTQYF.

The J gene is TRBJ1-6, the V gene TRBV10-3; D gene uncertain. CDR3 length: 13 amino acids. Germline values: CDR1 ENHRY, CDR2 SYGVKD. V shed 3 bases and J shed 6 bases, with 6 bases lying between them. Here the CDR3 DNA reads TGTGCCATCAGTGACAGCGGTAATTCACCCCTCCACTTT. Translation gives CAISDSGNSPLHF.

The chain carries TRBV6-5 and TRBJ1-1; no clear D. Germline CDR1 MNHEY, CDR2 SVGAGI. Trimming took off 7 bases at V and 7 bases at J, with 13 bases between the two ends. The length of the CDR3 is 12 residues. The CDR3, as DNA: TGTGCCAGCAAAGGGTTTACGGATGAAGCTTTCTTT. This encodes CASKGFTDEAFF.

This chain connects TRBV14 to TRBJ2-5, with D tentatively TRBD2 (6 bases). This CDR3 contains 14 residues. The germline gives CDR1 SGHDN, CDR2 FVKESK. V was pared by 1 base and J by 11 bases, with 17 bases between. In DNA, the CDR3 is TGTGCCAGCAGCCAAGGACTTATGACCCGGGAGCAGTACTTC. It yields the protein CASSQGLMTREQYF.

The chain is built from TRBV6-1 and TRBJ1-5; 8 bases align to TRBD1. With V trimmed by 10 bases and J by 0 bases, 5 bases remained unmatched. The CDR3 runs to 14 residues. Germline loops: CDR1 MNHNS, CDR2 SASEGT. This CDR3 reads CATYRGNSNQPQHF. Here the CDR3 DNA reads TGTGCCACCTACAGGGGGAATAGCAATCAGCCCCAGCATTTT.

The V call is TRBV2, the J call TRBJ1-1, with D tentatively TRBD1 (5 bases). The CDR3 runs to 13 residues. The V gene lost 3 bases and the J gene lost 3 bases, with 8 bases spanning the gap. CDR1 and CDR2 (germline): SNHLY, FYNNEI. As DNA, the CDR3 is TGTGCCAGCAGTGAGCAGGGTCACACTGAAGCTTTCTTT. Translating it yields CASSEQGHTEAFF.

This chain connects TRBV6-1 to TRBJ2-2, with D unclear. V was trimmed by 6 bases and J by 4 bases, leaving 9 bases between them. The CDR3 covers 13 residues. CDR1 MNHNS and CDR2 SASEGT come from the germline V gene. The CDR3 nucleotides are TGTGCCAGCAGATTAAAGGGCACCGGGGAGCTGTTTTTT. It codes for CASRLKGTGELFF.

The chain employs TRBV5-1 and TRBJ2-3; 8 bases match TRBD1. V gave up 2 bases and J gave up 4 bases; unmatched junction bases: 6. The V gene's germline CDR1 is SGHRS and CDR2 YFSETQ. The CDR3 runs 15 residues. This CDR3 reads CASSFSGQAPDTQYF. CDR3 nucleotides: TGCGCCAGCAGCTTTTCGGGACAGGCCCCAGATACGCAGTATTTT.

J is TRBJ1-4 and V is TRBV5-5; maybe TRBD1 (5 bases). The V end was cut by 4 bases, the J end by 8 bases, with 18 bases between. Germline V gives CDR1 SGHKS, CDR2 YYEKEE (reference sequence). This CDR3 spans 15 amino acids. CDR3: CASSHPSRDREKLFF. The CDR3, as DNA: TGTGCCAGCAGCCACCCCTCCCGGGACCGGGAAAAACTGTTTTTT.

V and J are TRBV5-1 and TRBJ1-5; possible D gene TRBD1, 6 bases. Germline loops: CDR1 SGHRS, CDR2 YFSETQ. V was trimmed by 0 bases and J by 6 bases, leaving 10 bases between them. This CDR3 contains 14 residues. In DNA form, the CDR3 reads TGCGCCAGCAGCTTGGAGGGGGTCCGTCAGCCCCAGCATTTT. The encoded protein is CASSLEGVRQPQHF.

This clone was seen a single time. This chain joins TRBV19 and TRBJ1-5; 7 bases line up with TRBD1. J gave up 0 bases and V 5 bases, and 4 bases lay outside the gene matches. The CDR3 is 15 residues long. Germline V gene lookup returns CDR1 LNHDA and CDR2 SQIVND (reference sequence). This chain's CDR3 is CASSPGQASNQPQHF. CDR3 in DNA: TGTGCCAGTAGTCCCGGACAGGCTAGCAATCAGCCCCAGCATTTT.

The chain combines TRBV30 with TRBJ2-5, with D possibly TRBD2 on 7 matching bases. Germline V CDR1 and CDR2: GTSNPN, SVGIG (reference sequence). V was trimmed by 0 bases and J by 4 bases, leaving 18 bases between them. The CDR3 extends over 16 amino acids. The CDR3 loop reads CAWSVPLGGARETQYF. The CDR3 nucleotides are TGTGCCTGGAGTGTCCCCCTTGGGGGGGCCAGAGAGACCCAGTACTTC.

This clone is medium-sized in the sample. The chain employs TRBV9 and TRBJ2-2, with TRBD2 identical over 7 bases. The CDR3 is 18 residues long. Losses at the gene ends were 2 bases for V and 2 bases for J; bases not matched to a gene: 12. Germline CDR1 SGDLS, CDR2 YYNGEE. In DNA form, the CDR3 reads TGTGCCAGCAGCGTTATGGCGGGAGCGCAATTAAACACCGGGGAGCTGTTTTTT. The encoded protein is CASSVMAGAQLNTGELFF.

On this clone: At the DNA level, this CDR3 is encoded by other sequences in the same sample as well. The rearrangement joins TRBV28 to TRBJ1-1; D gene uncertain. CDR3 length: 11 amino acids. Germline CDR1 reads MDHEN; CDR2 reads SYDVKM. The V and J ends lost 4 bases and 11 bases respectively, with 11 bases between them. The CDR3 spells CASSYRRRAFF. The CDR3 DNA reads as TGTGCCAGCAGTTACCGCAGGCGGGCTTTCTTT.

The chain has TRBV4-1 and TRBJ2-4; TRBD2 agrees at 7 bases. V dropped 1 base and J dropped 0; count of bases not matched to a gene: 3. This CDR3 comprises 16 residues. Germline V CDR1 and CDR2: MGHRA, YSYEKL. CDR3 coding DNA: TGCGCCAGCAGCCAAGGGGGGGGACTAGCCAAAAACATTCAGTACTTC. Its translation is CASSQGGGLAKNIQYF.

The rearrangement joins TRBV5-1 to TRBJ2-3, with D perhaps TRBD2 (6 bases). Germline V gene data show CDR1 as SGHRS and CDR2 as YFSETQ. This CDR3 spans 15 amino acids. Trimming pared 4 bases from V and 2 bases from J, leaving 14 bases between. The chain's CDR3 is CASSPEGQITDTQYF. DNA of the CDR3: TGCGCCAGCAGCCCGGAGGGGCAGATCACAGATACGCAGTATTTT.

The chain links TRBV18 to TRBJ1-1; D might be TRBD1 (5 bases). The CDR3 consists of 17 residues. The germline V gene encodes CDR1 KGHSH and CDR2 LQKENI. V lost 5 bases and J lost 0, with 19 bases in between. CDR3 sequence (DNA): TGTGCCAGCTCATTCGTGGGACTCAACACAGTGAACACTGAAGCTTTCTTT. It is translated as CASSFVGLNTVNTEAFF. The full variable domain, completed using reference TRBV18 and TRBJ1-1, is NAGVMQNPRHLVRRRGQEARLRCSPMKGHSHVYWYRQLPEEGLKFMVYLQKENIIDESGMPKERFSAEFPKEGPSILRIQQVVRGDSAAYFCASSFVGLNTVNTEAFFGQGTRLTVV.